This T cell receptor beta chain is from a study of cytomegalovirus exposure and HLA in healthy donors. The CDR3 totals 12 residues. V lost 6 bases, J lost 2 bases, and 7 bases lay in between. In germline, CDR1 is KGHSH, CDR2 LQKENI. Points from the study as a whole: About 87% or about 30% of the time was how often most TCR beta V segments were productive, according to an earlier analysis.

The study ran its PCR with 60 Vbeta and 13 Jbeta primers. Libraries were prepared by immunoSEQ multiplex PCR; TCRdb keeps only in-frame clonotypes and omits some of them. The data contain 200,000 to 250,000 clones, around 88% of them seen just once; the ten biggest clones take up around 1%. Worth noting for this clone: Its antigen is not known.

This TCR was recovered from a woman under 30 in good health and CMV-seronegative. The V and J genes are TRBV18 and TRBJ1-1; D uncertain. Sequenced: PBMCs. In nucleotides, the CDR3 is TGTGCCAGCTCCCCAACTAACACTGAAGCTTTCTTT. It specifies CASSPTNTEAFF. The full variable domain, in which reference TRBV18 and TRBJ1-1 provide the parts outside the CDR3, is NAGVMQNPRHLVRRRGQEARLRCSPMKGHSHVYWYRQLPEEGLKFMVYLQKENIIDESGMPKERFSAEFPKEGPSILRIQQVVRGDSAAYFCASSPTNTEAFFGQGTRLTVV.